This record concerns one T cell receptor (beta chain) sequence. Its antigen is not known. A second PCR of about 7 to 12 cycles used a sample-barcoded 5' primer and a J-beta primer mix. Through a template-switch adaptor with 12 random nucleotides, each cDNA molecule received a tag. TCRdb re-called the 5' RACE reads through MiXCR, storing one row per CDR3 protein. The table has about 830,000 distinct CDR3 sequences, 58% seen once. Germline loops: CDR1 DFQATT, CDR2 SNEGSKA (reference sequence). This CDR3 contains 13 residues. The germline V and J ends were trimmed by 6 bases and 8 bases, with 16 bases remaining between them. This record comes from a study of blood T cells in healthy people across ages. Donation came from healthy Caucasian individuals in Russia who were aged about 6 to 95. Whole-study findings and limits: Naive and antigen-experienced cells could not be conclusively compared, given unsorted PBMCs.

The sequence was collected from a man aged 30 to 39 in good health. The chain carries TRBV20-1 and TRBJ1-4; D possibly corresponds to TRBD1 (6 bases). What was sequenced was blood. This CDR3 is CSAKKNQGEKLFF. In nucleotides, the CDR3 is TGCAGTGCCAAGAAAAATCAGGGGGAAAAACTGTTTTTT.